This TCR beta chain was found in a study of cytomegalovirus exposure and HLA in healthy donors. A remark on this clone: Its antigen is undetermined.

Germline V CDR1 and CDR2: DFQATT, SNEGSKA (reference sequence). Trimming pared 6 bases from V and 13 bases from J, leaving 7 bases between. The CDR3 spans 8 residues. Whole-study findings and limits: Reports described diagnosis of cytomegalovirus status by the classifier as highly specific and sensitive.

This PCR relied on a set of 60 Vbeta primers and 13 Jbeta primers. In the original processing: In a later analysis, 70 million to 80 million unique TCR beta chains included roughly 11 million shared by two or more donors. Sequencing was performed with immunoSEQ multiplex PCR; in TCRdb, only in-frame clones are kept and a portion is missing. V and J calls and clone size are as listed in that table; D and trimming were resolved from the DNA. The sample contains about 110,000 clones, about 80% of which appear only once. What was sequenced was PBMCs. This clonotype was sampled from a woman between 45 and 60 years old in good health and CMV-seropositive. The chain recombines TRBV20-1 with TRBJ2-1, with D unresolved. The CDR3 DNA is TGCAGTGCCCTAAATCAGTTCTTC. Translating it yields CSALNQFF.